This record concerns one T cell receptor beta chain sequence. The target antigen is unknown. The junction departs from germline at one end; a sequencing error may be responsible. Expressed TCRB transcripts got sequenced, as all isolated RNA was reverse transcribed. Method: immunoSEQ multiplex PCR; TCRdb's copy keeps in-frame clones and lacks some. This sample yields 120,000 to 150,000 clones, of which approximately 13% are seen a single time; roughly 1.3% belongs to the top ten. Populations obtained by sorting all exceeded 95% purity. The source of the sample is a study of beta chain features in type 1 diabetes. General study findings and limits: Among patients with Type 1 diabetes, TCRB CDR3s were moderately but significantly shorter in every one of the four CD4+ subsets.

This CDR3 region has 12 residues. In germline, CDR1 is MNHNS, CDR2 SASEGT. The sequence was collected from a man aged 18 to 30 with type 1 diabetes. The chain uses TRBV6-1 and TRBJ2-1; possible D gene TRBD2, 5 bases. Sequenced: central memory CD4+ T cells from blood. The DNA for the CDR3 is TGTGCCATCAGTGAGGGTGGGAATGAGCAGTTCTTC. Its protein is CAISEGGNEQFF.